The present T cell receptor (beta chain) was sequenced within a study of blood T cell repertoires in COVID-19. Study information: Recovery meant two consecutive negative NP/OP PCR tests, professional clearance, or resolved symptoms.

V shed 0 bases, J shed 5 bases, and the junction held 6 bases outside the gene matches. CDR3 length: 15 amino acids. Germline lookup yields CDR1 SGHDT and CDR2 YYEEEE. Here immunoSEQ multiplex PCR was the method, and the copy in TCRdb shows in-frame clones only, minus some. This table holds under 200,000 clones, around 80% found once. The TCR was taken from a woman aged 70 to 79 in a cohort exposed to, infected with or recovered from COVID-19 (not recorded which). The chain links TRBV5-6 to TRBJ2-5; 8 nucleotides align to TRBD1. The sequenced sample was PBMCs or T cells enriched from blood (not recorded which). The CDR3 bases are TGTGCCAGCAGCTTGGCCCAGGGGGCTGGGGAGACCCAGTACTTC. Translated, it gives CASSLAQGAGETQYF.